The present TCR beta chain was sequenced within a study of breast tumors, draining lymph nodes, adjacent tissues. V lost 3 bases to trimming and J lost 10 bases, with 3 bases between them. The CDR3 covers 9 residues. CDR1 and CDR2 from the germline V gene are MDHEN and SYDVKM. Samples came from axillary lymph nodes draining the breast cancer. TCRdb passed the multiplex PCR reads through MiXCR, listing each CDR3 protein once. The sample records 85,000 to 130,000 distinct CDR3 sequences, less than 40% being singletons. Study-level points and caveats: Data only fit, rather than demonstrated, lymph node origin of most tumor T cells.

The table lists this clonotype with a few counts. Its specificity is not known. This sequence originates from a female donor with breast cancer. Some clones in this sample may be carry-over from other donors' samples. Sequencing input: axillary lymph node tissue. The V gene is TRBV28, the J gene TRBJ1-2; D is uncertain. The CDR3 loop reads CASSLPYTF. CDR3 coding DNA: TGTGCCAGCAGTTTGCCCTACACCTTC.